This entry is about one T cell receptor (beta chain). Germline CDR1 and CDR2: MDHEN and SYDVKM. The CDR3 loop spans 14 amino acids. Trimming at V came to 8 bases and at J to 4 bases, leaving 8 bases not matched to a gene. This sample was taken from a study of T cell changes during pregnancy in multiple sclerosis. The repertoire was sequenced with immunoSEQ multiplex PCR; TCRdb's copy has only in-frame clones and lacks some. The table includes roughly 120,000 clones, approximately 93% detected once. The rearrangement links TRBV28 to TRBJ2-7, with TRBD1 identical over 10 bases. This material consisted of peripheral blood, taken before pregnancy. The TCR comes from a female donor with multiple sclerosis, enrolled in a pregnancy study. The CDR3 bases are TGTGCCAGCCGAAAGACAGGGGGCTCGTACGAGCAGTACTTC. Translation gives CASRKTGGSYEQYF.